Each of the 3 T cell receptor beta chains below was sequenced from the same sample in a study of neurological immune-mediated disorders. TCRdb processed the 5' RACE reads anew with MiXCR; each CDR3 protein has one entry. This sample has fewer than 85,000 distinct CDR3 sequences; roughly 15% occur once, and the top ten carry approximately 15%. The sequenced sample consisted of PBMCs. The receptors come from a middle-aged woman in good health.

This clonotype was found many times. The V and J genes are TRBV28 and TRBJ1-2; no definite D call. CDR1 MDHEN and CDR2 SYDVKM come from the germline V gene. V lost 5 bases to trimming and J lost 3 bases, with 13 bases between them. CDR3 length equals 14 residues. The CDR3 is CASSAAGRYYGYTF. CDR3 DNA: TGTGCCAGCAGTGCGGCGGGGAGGTACTATGGCTACACCTTC.

The table lists this clonotype with many counts. The chain has TRBV12-3 or TRBV12-4 and TRBJ2-4; the D gene is possibly TRBD1 (5 bases). This CDR3 spans 15 amino acids. V lost 1 base and J lost 7, with 14 bases in between. CDR3: CASSLDGHDPNIQYF. The CDR3 bases are TGTGCCAGCAGTTTAGACGGACATGACCCCAACATTCAGTACTTC.

V gene TRBV10-3 combines with J gene TRBJ1-1; D perhaps matches TRBD1 (6 bases). Trimming left V 6 bases short and J 2 bases short, with 10 bases between. CDR3 size: 13 residues. CDR1 and CDR2 from the germline V gene are ENHRY and SYGVKD. The CDR3 DNA reads as TGTGCCATCAGGAAGGACAGCAACACTGAAGCTTTCTTT. Amino acids: CAIRKDSNTEAFF.